These 2 T cell receptor beta chains were all obtained from the same sample, sequenced in a study of blood T cell repertoires in COVID-19. Generated by immunoSEQ multiplex PCR, the TCRdb table keeps only in-frame clones and is missing some. This table has fewer than 200,000 clones, 85% appearing once. The sequenced material came from peripheral blood. The receptors shown here come from a man aged 40-49 years with acute or convalescent COVID-19.

This sequence joins TRBV9 and TRBJ1-1, with TRBD1 as a possible D gene (5 bases). This CDR3 comprises 14 residues. V lost 0 bases, J lost 1 base, and 7 bases lay in between. The germline CDR1 and CDR2 sequences are SGDLS and YYNGEE. CDR3 amino acids: CASSVDGGNTEAFF. The CDR3 nucleotides are TGTGCCAGCAGCGTAGACGGGGGGAACACTGAAGCTTTCTTT.

This clone was counted a single time. The chain is built from TRBV10-1 and TRBJ2-7, with D possibly matching TRBD2 (6 bases). Trimming stripped 6 bases from V and 6 bases from J, with 21 bases between. The germline V gene has CDR1 WNHNN and CDR2 SYGVQD (reference sequence). The CDR3 is made up of 15 amino acids. CDR3 loop: CASRLLLGLFPEQYF. CDR3 nucleotide sequence: TGCGCCAGCAGACTCTTATTGGGACTTTTCCCCGAGCAGTACTTC.